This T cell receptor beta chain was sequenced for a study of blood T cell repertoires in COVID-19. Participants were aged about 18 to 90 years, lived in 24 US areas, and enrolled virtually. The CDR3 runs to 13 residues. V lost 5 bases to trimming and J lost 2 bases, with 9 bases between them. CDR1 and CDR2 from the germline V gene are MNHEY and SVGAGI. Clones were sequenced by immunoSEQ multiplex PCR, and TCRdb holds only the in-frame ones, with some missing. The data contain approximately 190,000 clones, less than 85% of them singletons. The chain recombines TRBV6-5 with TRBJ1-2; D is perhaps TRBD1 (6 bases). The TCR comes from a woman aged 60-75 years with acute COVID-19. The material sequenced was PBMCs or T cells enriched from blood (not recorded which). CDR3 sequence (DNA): TGTGCCAGCAGTCGACAGGTGAACTATGGCTACACCTTC. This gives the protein CASSRQVNYGYTF.